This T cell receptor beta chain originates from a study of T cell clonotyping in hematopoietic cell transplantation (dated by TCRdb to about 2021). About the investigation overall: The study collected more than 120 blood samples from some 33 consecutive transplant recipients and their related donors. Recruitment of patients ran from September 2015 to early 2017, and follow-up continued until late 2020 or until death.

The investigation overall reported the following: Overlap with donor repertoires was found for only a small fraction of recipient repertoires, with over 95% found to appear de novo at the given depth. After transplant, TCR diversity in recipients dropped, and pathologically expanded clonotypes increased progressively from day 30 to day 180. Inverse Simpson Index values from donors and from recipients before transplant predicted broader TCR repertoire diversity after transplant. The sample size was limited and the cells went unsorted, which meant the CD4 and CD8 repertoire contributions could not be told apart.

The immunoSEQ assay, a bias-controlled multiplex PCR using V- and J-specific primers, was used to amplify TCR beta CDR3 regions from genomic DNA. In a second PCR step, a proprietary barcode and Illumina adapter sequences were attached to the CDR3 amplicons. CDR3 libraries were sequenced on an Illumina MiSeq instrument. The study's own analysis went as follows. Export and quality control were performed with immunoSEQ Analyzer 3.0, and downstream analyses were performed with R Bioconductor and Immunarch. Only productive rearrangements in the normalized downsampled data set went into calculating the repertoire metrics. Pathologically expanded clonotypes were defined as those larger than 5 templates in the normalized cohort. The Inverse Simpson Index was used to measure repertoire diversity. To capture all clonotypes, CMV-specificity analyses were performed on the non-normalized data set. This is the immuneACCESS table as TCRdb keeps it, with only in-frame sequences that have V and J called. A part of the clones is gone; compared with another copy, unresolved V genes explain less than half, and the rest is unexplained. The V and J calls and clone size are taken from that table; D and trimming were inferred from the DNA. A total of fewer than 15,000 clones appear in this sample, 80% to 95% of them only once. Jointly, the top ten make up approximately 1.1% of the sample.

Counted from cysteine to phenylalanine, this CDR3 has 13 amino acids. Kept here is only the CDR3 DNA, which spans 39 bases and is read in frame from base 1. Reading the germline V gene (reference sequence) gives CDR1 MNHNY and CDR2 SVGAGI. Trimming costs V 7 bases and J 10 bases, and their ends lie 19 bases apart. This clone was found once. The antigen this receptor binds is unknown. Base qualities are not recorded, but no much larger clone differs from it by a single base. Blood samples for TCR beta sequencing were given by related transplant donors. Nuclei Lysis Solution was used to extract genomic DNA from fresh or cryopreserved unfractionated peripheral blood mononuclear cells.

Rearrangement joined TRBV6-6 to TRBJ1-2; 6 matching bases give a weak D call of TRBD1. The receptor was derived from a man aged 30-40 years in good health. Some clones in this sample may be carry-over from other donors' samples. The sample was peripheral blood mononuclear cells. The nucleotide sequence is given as TGTGCCAGCACCCAAGGGGGTGGGACGCTCTACACCTTC. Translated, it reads CASTQGGGTLYTF.